This T cell receptor (beta chain) is from a study of blood T cell repertoires in COVID-19. The protocol was immunoSEQ multiplex PCR, while the TCRdb copy is restricted to in-frame clones and leaves out a portion. The table includes about 200,000 clones, almost 85% detected once. This clone came up once. This sample also contains other DNA sequences that code for the same CDR3. The CDR3 runs 14 residues. Trimming shortened V by 1 base and J by 3 bases, and 9 bases separated the two germline ends. Looked up from germline, CDR1 is LGHNA and CDR2 is YSLEER. The chain links TRBV4-3 to TRBJ1-2, with D maybe TRBD1 (6 bases). This TCR was sampled from a man aged 40-49 years who had recovered from COVID-19. Sequences were obtained from PBMCs or T cells enriched from blood (not recorded which). This CDR3 reads CASSQVGADYGYTF. The CDR3 bases are TGCGCCAGCAGCCAAGTGGGGGCAGACTATGGCTACACCTTC.